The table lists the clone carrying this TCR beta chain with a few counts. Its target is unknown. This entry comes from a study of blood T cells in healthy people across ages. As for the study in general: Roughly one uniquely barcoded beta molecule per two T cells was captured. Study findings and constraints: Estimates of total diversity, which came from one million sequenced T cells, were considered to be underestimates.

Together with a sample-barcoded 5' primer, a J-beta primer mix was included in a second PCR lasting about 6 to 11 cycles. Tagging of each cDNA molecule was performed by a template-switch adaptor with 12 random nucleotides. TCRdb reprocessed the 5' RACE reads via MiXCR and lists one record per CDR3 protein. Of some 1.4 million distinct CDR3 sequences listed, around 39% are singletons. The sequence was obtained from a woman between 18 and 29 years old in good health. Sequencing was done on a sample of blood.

The CDR3 sequence is CASSVGGPAGEQYF. CDR3 sequence (DNA): TGTGCCAGCAGCGTAGGGGGGCCGGCTGGTGAGCAGTACTTC. This chain uses TRBV9 with TRBJ2-5; maybe TRBD1 (6 bases). This CDR3 spans 14 amino acids. CDR1 and CDR2 (germline): SGDLS, YYNGEE. The germline V and J ends were trimmed by 0 bases and 11 bases, with 17 bases remaining between them.